In its sample, the clone carrying this TCR beta chain was seen once. The record originates from a study of control samples from healthy donors and cancer patients. This table comes from immunoSEQ multiplex PCR, and its TCRdb copy is limited to in-frame clones, with some not included. This table has about 170,000 clones, about 93% appearing once. The source of this sequence is a woman aged 55-69 years in good health. The sample taken for sequencing was blood.

CDR3 loop: CASKAGDGRRGNYGYTF. The DNA of the CDR3 is TGTGCCAGCAAGGCCGGGGACGGCCGCAGGGGTAACTATGGCTACACCTTC. This chain joins TRBV27 and TRBJ1-2, with a weak D call TRBD1 (6 bases). The germline V and J ends were trimmed by 7 bases and 1 base, with 22 bases remaining between them. CDR3 length equals 17 residues. CDR1 MNHEY and CDR2 SMNVEV come from the germline V gene (reference sequence).